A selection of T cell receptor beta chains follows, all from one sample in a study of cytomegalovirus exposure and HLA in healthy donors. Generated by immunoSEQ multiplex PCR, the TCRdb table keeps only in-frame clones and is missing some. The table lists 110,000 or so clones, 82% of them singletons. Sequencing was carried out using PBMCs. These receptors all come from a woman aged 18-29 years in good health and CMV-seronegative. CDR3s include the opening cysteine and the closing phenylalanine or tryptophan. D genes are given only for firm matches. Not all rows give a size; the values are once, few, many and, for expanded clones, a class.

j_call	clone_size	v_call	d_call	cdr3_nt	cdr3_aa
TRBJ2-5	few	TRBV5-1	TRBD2	TGCGCCAGCAGCTTGGAGCCGGGGGGAGCTGAAGAGACCCAGTACTTC	CASSLEPGGAEETQYF
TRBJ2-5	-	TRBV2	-	TGTGCCAGCAGGGGCGGGGAGACCCAGTACTTC	CASRGGETQYF
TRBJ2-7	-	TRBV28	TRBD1	TGTGCCAGCACCGAACAGGGGGTGTCCTACGAGCAGTACTTC	CASTEQGVSYEQYF
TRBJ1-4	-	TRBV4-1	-	TGCGCCAGCAGCCATTCTGGGGGGTACGAGGAAAAACTGTTTTTT	CASSHSGGYEEKLFF
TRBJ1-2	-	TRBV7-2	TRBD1	TGTGCCAGCAGCTTAGCGGGAGTTTCACAGGGGGCGGGGGGCTACACCTTC	CASSLAGVSQGAGGYTF
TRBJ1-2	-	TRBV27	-	TGTGCCAGCAGTCCCCGGACTTTATTAACCTATGGCTACACCTTC	CASSPRTLLTYGYTF
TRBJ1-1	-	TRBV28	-	TGTGCCAGCAGTCTGGACATTTCCGACACTGAAGCTTTCTTT	CASSLDISDTEAFF
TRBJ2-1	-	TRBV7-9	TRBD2	TGTGCCAGCAGCTCTAGCGGGACGATCTCCTACAATGAGCAGTTCTTC	CASSSSGTISYNEQFF
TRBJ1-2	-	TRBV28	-	TGTGCCAGCAGTACTCACAGGCACTATGGCTACACCTTC	CASSTHRHYGYTF
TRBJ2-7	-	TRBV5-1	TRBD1	TGCGCCAGCAGCCAAGACAGGGTTTGGTACGAGCAGTACTTC	CASSQDRVWYEQYF
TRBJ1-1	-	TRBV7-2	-	TGTGCCAGCAGCTTAGCTGCAGGGGCTGGAACTGAAGCTTTCTTT	CASSLAAGAGTEAFF
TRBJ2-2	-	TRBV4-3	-	TGCGCCAGCAGCCCGATCCCTCCAGGACAGTCGAACGGGGAGCTGTTTTTT	CASSPIPPGQSNGELFF
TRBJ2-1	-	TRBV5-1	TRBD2	TGCGCCAGCAGCACTTCGGGGCTAGCGGGAGTGAATGAGCAGTTCTTC	CASSTSGLAGVNEQFF
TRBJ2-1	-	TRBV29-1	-	TGCAGCGTTGAAAAAGTCCCCCGGGGGTTCAGGACCCCCTACAATGAGCAGTTCTTC	CSVEKVPRGFRTPYNEQFF
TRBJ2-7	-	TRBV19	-	TGTGCCAGTAGTCCTACCTGGAGCTCCTACGAGCAGTACTTC	CASSPTWSSYEQYF
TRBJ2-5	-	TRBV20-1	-	TGCAGCCTAACGGTCCAAGAGACCCAGTACTTC	CSLTVQETQYF
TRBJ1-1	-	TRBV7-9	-	TGTGCCAGCAGCTTAGGTACAGGGAAGTGGACTGAAGCTTTCTTT	CASSLGTGKWTEAFF
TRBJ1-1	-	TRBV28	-	TGTGCCAGCACTTGGACAGTGAACACTGAAGCTTTCTTT	CASTWTVNTEAFF
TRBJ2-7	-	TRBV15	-	TGTGCCACCAGCAGGGACAACTCCTACGAGCAGTACTTC	CATSRDNSYEQYF
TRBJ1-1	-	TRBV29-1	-	TGCAGCGTAAGGGGTGGGACTGAAGCTTTCTTT	CSVRGGTEAFF
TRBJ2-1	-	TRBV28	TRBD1	TGTGCCAGCAGAATGGGGGACAGCCCCTACAATGAGCAGTTCTTC	CASRMGDSPYNEQFF
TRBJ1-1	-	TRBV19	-	TGTGCCAGTAGAATGGTTTCCCCGGGGGACACTGAAGCTTTCTTT	CASRMVSPGDTEAFF
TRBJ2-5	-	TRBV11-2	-	TGTGCCAGCAGCTTAGTTCACAGGCCCCAAGAGACCCAGTACTTC	CASSLVHRPQETQYF
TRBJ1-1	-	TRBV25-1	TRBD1	TGTGCCAGCAGAAGGGGGCTTAACACTGAAGCTTTCTTT	CASRRGLNTEAFF